This TCR beta chain emerged from a study of T cell changes during pregnancy in multiple sclerosis. CDR1 is SGHRS and CDR2 is YFSETQ in the germline V gene. This CDR3 has 14 amino acids. The ends were cut back, 3 bases at V and 6 bases at J, with 15 bases in the middle. Assay used: immunoSEQ multiplex PCR; TCRdb lists only in-frame clones, some missing. The sample records about 100,000 clones, around 93% being singletons. Specimen: peripheral blood, collected after pregnancy. V is TRBV5-1 and J is TRBJ1-2; tentative D call: TRBD1 (6 bases). This clonotype originated in a female donor with multiple sclerosis, enrolled in a pregnancy study. The CDR3 region is CASSSPDRNDGYTF. In DNA form, the CDR3 reads TGCGCCAGCAGCTCGCCGGACAGAAACGATGGCTACACCTTC.